The 30 T cell receptor beta chains given below trace back to one sample, sequenced in a study of shared clonotypes between healthy human individuals. Sequencing was performed with immunoSEQ multiplex PCR; in TCRdb, only in-frame clones are kept and a portion is missing. The table shows under 600,000 clones, with roughly four fifths occurring only once. The sample was PBMCs. All receptors derive from a woman aged 40 to 50 in good health. Some clones in this sample may be carry-over from other donors' samples.

A word on this clone: Additional DNA sequences in this sample encode the identical CDR3. The J gene is TRBJ1-5, the V gene TRBV28, with D unclear. The CDR3 totals 14 residues. Germline V gives CDR1 MDHEN, CDR2 SYDVKM. V was shortened by 6 bases and J by 1 base, with 10 bases between the two germline ends. The CDR3 DNA sequence: TGTGCCAGCAGCCTTAGACTCAGCAATCAGCCCCAGCATTTT. Its protein is CASSLRLSNQPQHF.

The V gene is TRBV5-5, the J gene TRBJ1-3; D unclear. Germline CDR1 SGHKS, CDR2 YYEKEE (reference sequence). The CDR3 length is 14 residues. V gave up 1 base and J gave up 4 bases, with 9 bases separating them. This CDR3 reads CASSLQYRGNTIYF. In DNA form, the CDR3 reads TGTGCCAGCAGCTTGCAATATAGGGGAAACACCATATATTTT. Full variable domain (rest looked up from reference TRBV5-5 and TRBJ1-3): DAGVTQSPTHLIKTRGQQVTLRCSPISGHKSVSWYQQVLGQGPQFIFQYYEKEERGRGNFPDRFSARQFPNYSSELNVNALLLGDSALYLCASSLQYRGNTIYFGEGSWLTVV.

The chain joins TRBV29-1 to TRBJ1-2, with D possibly being TRBD1 (6 bases). Between the trimmed V and J ends, which lost 3 bases and 8 bases, there was a span of 16 bases. The germline V gene has CDR1 SQVTM and CDR2 ANQGSEA. There are 13 residues in the CDR3. As DNA, the CDR3 is TGCAGCGTTGAGACAGGTTTTGGGGGAGGCTACACCTTC. This sequence encodes CSVETGFGGGYTF.

The chain uses TRBV18 and TRBJ1-1, with 7 bases identical to TRBD1. CDR1 and CDR2 (germline): KGHSH, LQKENI. The CDR3 extends over 14 amino acids. After removal of 2 bases from V and 11 bases from J, the junction contained 11 bases not matched to a gene. CDR3: CASSPEGTGDGAFF. CDR3 coding DNA: TGTGCCAGCTCACCAGAGGGAACAGGGGATGGGGCTTTCTTT.

V is TRBV9 and J is TRBJ2-3; tentatively, D is TRBD1 or TRBD2 (5 bases each). V was trimmed by 3 bases and J by 4 bases, leaving 15 bases between them. Germline CDR1 and CDR2: SGDLS and YYNGEE. The CDR3 is 15 amino acids. The CDR3 DNA is TGTGCCAGCAGCGCACTCGGGACGAAAGCAGATACGCAGTATTTT. Encoded protein: CASSALGTKADTQYF.

The J gene is TRBJ2-6, the V gene TRBV5-1, with D tentatively TRBD1 or TRBD2 (5 bases each). CDR1 and CDR2 (germline): SGHRS, YFSETQ. The CDR3 covers 17 residues. V was trimmed by 5 bases and J by 0 bases, leaving 15 bases between them. CDR3 sequence (DNA): TGCGCCAGCAGTTTCCGGGGCGGTAGCTCTGGGGCCAACGTCCTGACTTTC. Encoded protein: CASSFRGGSSGANVLTF.

The CDR3 sequence: CASSEHHYGYTF. CDR3 coding DNA: TGTGCCAGCAGTGAACACCACTATGGCTACACCTTC. The genes are TRBV25-1 and TRBJ1-2; D is undetermined. V gave up 2 bases and J gave up 3 bases, with 4 bases separating them. The CDR3 spans 12 residues. Germline CDR1 and CDR2: MGHDK and SYGVNS.

The rearrangement uses TRBV28 and TRBJ1-3; D may be TRBD1 (6 bases). The V end was cut by 5 bases, the J end by 4 bases, with 18 bases between. The CDR3 loop spans 16 amino acids. Germline V gene data show CDR1 as MDHEN and CDR2 as SYDVKM. DNA of the CDR3: TGTGCCAGCAGTCCATTTTCTCGGGGGGCGGGAAACACCATATATTTT. This encodes CASSPFSRGAGNTIYF.

The chain joins TRBV4-1 to TRBJ1-4, with 7 nucleotides matching TRBD1. Germline loops: CDR1 MGHRA, CDR2 YSYEKL. V was pared by 3 bases and J by 6 bases, with 10 bases of the junction left unmatched. The CDR3 runs to 16 residues. CDR3 bases: TGCGCCAGCAGCCAGTCCAGGGGGACTGTAGATGAAAAACTGTTTTTT. Protein sequence: CASSQSRGTVDEKLFF.

This sequence joins TRBV5-8 and TRBJ1-5; no definite D call. CDR1 and CDR2 (germline): SGHTS, YDEGEE. Trimming took off 3 bases at V and 2 bases at J, with 3 bases between the two ends. The CDR3 is 12 residues long. The CDR3 spells CASSSGNQPQHF. CDR3 DNA sequence: TGTGCCAGCAGCTCGGGCAATCAGCCCCAGCATTTT.

The gene calls are TRBV30 and TRBJ1-5; 10 positions agree with TRBD1. This CDR3 has 15 residues. CDR1 and CDR2 from the germline V gene are GTSNPN and SVGIG (reference sequence). Trimming cost V 2 bases and J 5 bases; bases outside gene matches: 6. CDR3 sequence (DNA): TGTGCCTGGAGTACTCGGGACAGGGGATATCAGCCCCAGCATTTT. This gives the protein CAWSTRDRGYQPQHF.

The gene calls are TRBV19 and TRBJ1-3, with D unclear. Trimming removed 7 bases at V and 3 bases at J, with 10 bases between. This CDR3 spans 13 amino acids. CDR1 is LNHDA and CDR2 is SQIVND in the germline V gene (reference sequence). CDR3 bases: TGTGCCAGTACCGATGCCGTTGGAAACACCATATATTTT. This encodes CASTDAVGNTIYF.

The chain's CDR3 is CASSLFSGSQETQYF. In DNA form, the CDR3 reads TGTGCCAGCAGCTTATTTAGCGGGAGCCAAGAGACCCAGTACTTC. This chain uses TRBV7-3 with TRBJ2-5, with 9 bases lining up with TRBD2. V dropped 2 bases and J dropped 1; count of bases not matched to a gene: 2. The CDR3 extends over 15 amino acids. CDR1 is SGHTA, CDR2 FQGTGA, per germline.

In DNA form, the CDR3 reads TGTGCCAGCAGTGAGGAAACCGGGACAGCCTATGGCTACACCTTC. Translation: CASSEETGTAYGYTF. V gene TRBV6-4 combines with J gene TRBJ1-2; TRBD1 aligns across 7 bases. Germline trimming cut 3 bases from V and 4 bases from J; bases unmatched to any gene: 8. Germline V CDR1 and CDR2: MRHNA, SNTAGT. This CDR3 has 15 residues.

The rearrangement links TRBV29-1 to TRBJ1-5; D uncertain. The CDR3 extends over 12 amino acids. Germline V CDR1 and CDR2: SQVTM, ANQGSEA. The CDR3 reads CREGRYNQPQHF. CDR3 nucleotides: TGCAGGGAAGGACGGTACAATCAGCCCCAGCATTTT.

This sequence joins TRBV6-4 and TRBJ2-7, with D maybe TRBD2 (5 bases). Between the trimmed V and J ends, which lost 0 bases and 3 bases, there was a span of 30 bases. The CDR3 runs 21 residues. The germline V gene has CDR1 MRHNA and CDR2 SNTAGT. The CDR3: CASSDSDYHARRRRGGYEQYF. In DNA, the CDR3 is TGTGCCAGCAGTGACTCTGACTATCACGCTAGGAGGAGGAGAGGAGGCTACGAGCAGTACTTC.

The rearrangement links TRBV28 to TRBJ1-4; D remains unclear. The CDR3 sequence is 13 residues long. Germline CDR1 MDHEN, CDR2 SYDVKM. Deletions cut 10 bases from V and 6 bases from J, with 15 bases between. The CDR3: CATLYGNDEKLFF. The CDR3 DNA is TGTGCCACCCTGTATGGGAACGATGAAAAACTGTTTTTT.

A remark on this clone: A much bigger clone sits one base away, suggesting this may be a read error. The chain links TRBV9 to TRBJ2-2, with a tentative D call TRBD2 (5 bases). Germline CDR1 SGDLS, CDR2 YYNGEE. The CDR3 is 15 residues long. For the CDR3, the DNA is TGTGCCAGCAGCGTAGAAGGTCCCGTGGCCGGGGAGCTGGTTTTT. The encoded protein is CASSVEGPVAGELVF.

V gene TRBV7-3 combines with J gene TRBJ2-7; 7 bases line up with TRBD2. CDR3 size: 15 residues. CDR1 and CDR2 from the germline V gene are SGHTA and FQGTGA. V lost 5 bases and J lost 1; bases outside the gene matches: 8. The CDR3, as DNA: TGTGCCAGCAGCCCCCTCGGGAGGAATTCCTACGAGCAGTACTTC. Translation: CASSPLGRNSYEQYF.

The J gene is TRBJ2-1, the V gene TRBV23-1, with 8 bases matching TRBD1. TRBV23-1 is flagged as an ORF with uncertain function. J gave up 9 bases and V 8 bases, and 21 bases lay outside the gene matches. There are 17 residues in the CDR3. CDR3 amino acids: CASCRQGPRALSGEQFF. DNA of the CDR3: TGCGCCAGCTGCCGACAGGGGCCGCGTGCACTGTCGGGTGAGCAGTTCTTC.

This chain links TRBV13 with TRBJ1-1; D is unclear. CDR1 and CDR2 (germline): PRHDT, FYEKMQ (reference sequence). Trimming stripped 5 bases from V and 8 bases from J, with 9 bases between. This CDR3 comprises 11 residues. In DNA form, the CDR3 reads TGTGCCAGCAGCCGGAGAGGGGAAGCTTTCTTT. This encodes CASSRRGEAFF. Based on the CDR3 plus reference TRBV13 and TRBJ1-1, the full variable domain is AAGVIQSPRHLIKEKRETATLKCYPIPRHDTVYWYQQGPGQDPQFLISFYEKMQSDKGSIPDRFSAQQFSDYHSELNMSSLELGDSALYFCASSRRGEAFFGQGTRLTVV.

This chain connects TRBV28 to TRBJ2-7, with D maybe TRBD1 (5 bases). Germline V CDR1 and CDR2: MDHEN, SYDVKM. Trimming pared 11 bases from V and 3 bases from J, leaving 11 bases between. There are 11 residues in the CDR3. CDR3 sequence reads: CAATDRYEQYF. DNA for the CDR3: TGTGCCGCGACAGACCGCTACGAGCAGTACTTC.

The chain is built from TRBV10-3 and TRBJ2-7; 9 nucleotides match TRBD1. The ends lost 7 bases at V and 3 bases at J; junction bases unmatched: 7. This CDR3 has 14 residues. Germline assignment: CDR1 ENHRY and CDR2 SYGVKD. CDR3 amino acids: CAITTGQGGYEQYF. CDR3 nucleotides: TGTGCCATCACTACGGGACAGGGCGGCTACGAGCAGTACTTC.

This clone was counted once. The chain links TRBV30 to TRBJ1-4; the D gene is possibly TRBD1 (6 bases). The ends were cut back, 2 bases at V and 4 bases at J, with 8 bases in the middle. Germline loops: CDR1 GTSNPN, CDR2 SVGIG (reference sequence). The CDR3 is 13 amino acids. CDR3 sequence (DNA): TGTGCCTGGAGTAGGGGGTATAATGAAAAACTGTTTTTT. Translating it yields CAWSRGYNEKLFF.

This chain connects TRBV6-1 to TRBJ2-7; D possibly corresponds to TRBD1 (7 bases). Germline CDR1 is MNHNS and CDR2 is SASEGT. V was clipped by 6 bases and J by 2 bases, with 11 bases between them. The CDR3 totals 13 residues. CDR3 amino acids: CASSGGQPYEQYF. DNA of the CDR3: TGTGCCAGCAGCGGGGGACAGCCCTACGAGCAGTACTTC.

This clone has only one observation. The chain is built from TRBV9 and TRBJ2-7, with TRBD1 as a possible D gene (6 bases). Germline loops: CDR1 SGDLS, CDR2 YYNGEE. This CDR3 has 13 residues. Trimming took off 5 bases at V and 0 bases at J, with 9 bases between the two ends. CDR3 in amino acids: CASSAGDSYEQYF. CDR3 bases: TGTGCCAGCAGTGCAGGGGACTCCTACGAGCAGTACTTC.

In this sample, this clone is medium-sized. The identical CDR3 is also encoded by other nucleotide sequences in the sample. V and J are TRBV9 and TRBJ2-3, with D unclear. The CDR3 spans 12 residues. The germline V gene encodes CDR1 SGDLS and CDR2 YYNGEE. V dropped 4 bases and J dropped 6 bases, with 9 bases sitting between them. The CDR3 DNA reads TGTGCCAGCAGCCTCCTACTGGATACGCAGTATTTT. Amino acids: CASSLLLDTQYF.

In regard to this clone: This likely stems from a read error, as it lies one base from a far larger clone. V and J are TRBV30 and TRBJ2-5; D possibly corresponds to TRBD1 (5 bases). CDR1 is GTSNPN, CDR2 SVGIG, per germline (reference sequence). The CDR3 runs 15 residues. The CDR3 DNA sequence: TGTGCCCGGAGTGTACTCGGACACGGCCAAGAGACCCAGTACTTC. It yields the protein CARSVLGHGQETQYF.

The rearrangement joins TRBV9 to TRBJ2-5, with no clear D. V lost 4 bases and J lost 2, with 12 bases in between. The CDR3 consists of 14 residues. Per germline, CDR1 SGDLS and CDR2 YYNGEE. Here the CDR3 DNA reads TGTGCCAGCAGCCTAAGGGCCACACAAGAGACCCAGTACTTC. Protein sequence: CASSLRATQETQYF.

V usage is TRBV10-2 and J usage is TRBJ2-1, with a possible D match to TRBD2 (6 bases). Looked up from germline, CDR1 is WSHSY and CDR2 is SAAADI. This CDR3 comprises 17 residues. V lost 7 bases to trimming and J lost 2 bases, with 21 bases between them. This CDR3 reads CASTSRLRRGTYNEQFF. CDR3 nucleotides: TGCGCCAGCACTTCACGCCTGAGGCGGGGTACCTACAATGAGCAGTTCTTC.